This T cell receptor beta chain was recorded in a study of blood T cell repertoires in COVID-19. As originally analysed: Reference gene primers were amplified, and this amplification served to estimate nucleated cell counts. Some clones are missing from TCRdb's copy, which holds only in-frame ones; the method was immunoSEQ multiplex PCR. V and J calls and clone size come straight from that table; D and trimming were deduced from the DNA. Of more than 250,000 clones in the sample, 70% to 90% were seen once. CDR3 length: 14 amino acids. Per germline, CDR1 LNHNV and CDR2 YYDKDF (reference sequence). Trimming cost V 4 bases and J 5 bases; bases outside gene matches: 5.

The TCR was taken from a young woman who had recovered from COVID-19. This sequence joins TRBV15 and TRBJ2-1, with 7 bases matching TRBD2. The sequencing input was PBMCs or T cells enriched from blood (not recorded which). The CDR3 sequence: CATSNQRGNNEQFF. The CDR3 nucleotides are TGTGCCACCAGCAACCAGCGGGGAAACAATGAGCAGTTCTTC. Combining the CDR3 with reference TRBV15 and TRBJ2-1 gives the whole variable domain DAMVIQNPRYQVTQFGKPVTLSCSQTLNHNVMYWYQQKSSQAPKLLFHYYDKDFNNEADTPDNFQSRRPNTSFCFLDIRSPGLGDTAMYLCATSNQRGNNEQFFGPGTRLTVL.